This TCR beta chain was identified during a study of blood T cells in healthy people across ages. PCR was performed a second time for about 7 to 11 cycles using a sample-barcoded 5' primer and a J-beta primer mix. TCRdb re-derived calls from the 5' RACE reads in MiXCR, one entry per CDR3 protein. The sample yields 1.5 million to 2 million distinct CDR3 sequences, about 49% seen once. This CDR3 comprises 13 residues. Trimming took off 0 bases at V and 7 bases at J, with 7 bases between the two ends. Germline assignment: CDR1 SGHDN and CDR2 FVKESK. This clonotype was seen a few times. The sequencing input was blood. The V gene is TRBV14, the J gene TRBJ2-4; D uncertain. The receptor was isolated from a middle-aged woman in good health. This CDR3 reads CASSQDRWNIQYF. DNA for the CDR3: TGTGCCAGCAGCCAAGATCGCTGGAACATTCAGTACTTC.